This passage covers 5 T cell receptor beta chains from one sample sequenced in a study of control samples from healthy donors and cancer patients. This table comes from immunoSEQ multiplex PCR, and its TCRdb copy is limited to in-frame clones, with some not included. The sample has approximately 100,000 clones; around nine tenths are singletons. The sample consisted of blood. The receptors come from a human donor in good health. The donor label of this sample is uncertain.

The chain carries TRBV12-5 and TRBJ2-2; D gene uncertain. V shed 1 base and J shed 5 bases, with 14 bases lying between them. Germline lookup yields CDR1 LGHNT and CDR2 FRNRAP. This CDR3 is 16 amino acids long. The CDR3 bases are TGTGCTAGTGGTTTGGCGATCAGCTTTGGGACCGGGGAGCTGTTTTTT. This sequence encodes CASGLAISFGTGELFF.

This clone was counted between two and nine times. The J gene is TRBJ1-6, the V gene TRBV2, with 9 bases identical to TRBD1. The germline CDR1 and CDR2 sequences are SNHLY and FYNNEI. Trimming removed 4 bases from V and 4 bases from J; junction bases left unmatched: 11. There are 18 residues in the CDR3. CDR3 nucleotide sequence: TGTGCCAGCAGTGTACCGGGACAGGGCGCGTCATATAATTCACCCCTCCACTTT. Protein sequence: CASSVPGQGASYNSPLHF.

The chain joins TRBV7-9 to TRBJ2-7; 8 bases map to TRBD1. The CDR3 runs 14 residues. The V gene's germline CDR1 is SEHNR and CDR2 FQNEAQ (reference sequence). V lost 1 base, J lost 4 bases, and 3 bases stayed unmatched. Here the CDR3 DNA reads TGTGCCAGCAGCTTAGGACAGGGGATTTACGAGCAGTACTTC. Amino acids: CASSLGQGIYEQYF.

The rearrangement joins TRBV3-1 (or the pseudogene TRBV3-2) to TRBJ1-6; tentative D call: TRBD1 (5 bases). CDR1 and CDR2 (germline): LGHDT, YNNKEL (reference sequence). The CDR3 contains 15 residues. V was pared by 0 bases and J by 10 bases, with 13 bases between. The CDR3 sequence: CASSQDGWGGSPLHF. The CDR3 DNA follows: TGTGCCAGCAGCCAAGACGGCTGGGGGGGGTCACCCCTCCACTTT.

This chain links TRBV5-6 with TRBJ1-2; unclear D gene. The CDR3 extends over 15 amino acids. The germline V and J ends were trimmed by 3 bases and 8 bases, with 20 bases remaining between them. Germline assignment: CDR1 SGHDT and CDR2 YYEEEE. The CDR3 bases are TGTGCCAGCAGCTCAAAAACGACCCGAACTAAGGGCTACACCTTC. This translates into CASSSKTTRTKGYTF.